The 16 T cell receptor beta chains below were found in one sample sequenced in a study of T cells in Graves' hyperthyroidism and ophthalmopathy. The TCR beta CDR3 regions underwent amplification using RNA transcripts as the source. First-round RT-PCR with HTBI primers amplified the TCR CDR3 region. MiXCR was run by TCRdb on the multiplex PCR reads, yielding one entry per CDR3 protein. The sample includes 450,000 to 650,000 distinct CDR3 sequences, more than 15% of them seen just once. Sequencing was carried out using blood. These receptors were obtained from a woman younger than 30 with Graves' ophthalmopathy.

This clonotype occurred once. The CDR3 reads CSAPVLGAGSLNEKLFF. The CDR3 DNA sequence: TGCAGTGCCCCGGTTTTGGGGGCGGGATCACTAAATGAAAAACTGTTTTTT. J is TRBJ1-4 and V is TRBV20-1; the D gene is possibly TRBD1 (6 bases). V lost 6 bases to trimming and J lost 5 bases, with 25 bases between them. Looked up from germline, CDR1 is DFQATT and CDR2 is SNEGSKA (reference sequence). This CDR3 has 17 amino acids.

Worth noting for this clonotype: Just one base apart from a much larger clone, this may be a read error. The V gene is TRBV28, the J gene TRBJ1-1, with TRBD1 matching over 7 bases. Germline CDR1 reads MDHEN; CDR2 reads SYDVKM. The CDR3 consists of 13 residues. This chain's CDR3 is CATRDRENAEAFF. CDR3 in DNA: TGTGCCACCAGGGACAGAGAGAACGCTGAAGCTTTCTTT. The variable domain in full, completed from reference TRBV28 and TRBJ1-1, reads DVKVTQSSRYLVKRTGEKVFLECVQDMDHENMFWYRQDPGLGLRLIYFSYDVKMKEKGDIPEGYSVSREKKERFSLILESASTNQTSMYLCATRDRENAEAFFGQGTRLTVV.

This chain links TRBV15 with TRBJ1-2; D ambiguous. The CDR3 runs 15 residues. Looked up from germline, CDR1 is LNHNV and CDR2 is YYDKDF (reference sequence). V gave up 0 bases and J gave up 0 bases, with 8 bases separating them. CDR3 DNA sequence: TGTGCCACCAGCAGAGATCAGAAAGCTAACTATGGCTACACCTTC. Its protein is CATSRDQKANYGYTF.

In this sample, this clonotype turned up a few times. The chain employs TRBV27 and TRBJ2-3, with a weak D call TRBD1 (7 bases). The CDR3 is 15 amino acids. The germline CDR1 and CDR2 sequences are MNHEY and SMNVEV (reference sequence). V was shortened by 3 bases and J by 6 bases, with 16 bases between the two germline ends. Here the CDR3 reads CASSLATGRSDTQYF. The DNA for the CDR3 is TGTGCCAGCAGTTTGGCGACAGGGAGGTCGGATACGCAGTATTTT.

This clonotype turned up a few times. A junction end diverges from the germline sequence, so it may reflect a read error. The chain is built from TRBV20-1 and TRBJ2-3; TRBD2 matches 10 bases. Germline assignment: CDR1 DFQATT and CDR2 SNEGSKA (reference sequence). The CDR3 runs to 17 residues. CDR3 residues: CGARNPNGLADTDTQYF. The CDR3 DNA sequence: TGCGGTGCGCGGAACCCGAATGGACTAGCGGACACAGATACGCAGTATTTT.

V and J are TRBV20-1 and TRBJ2-5; no reliable D call. The CDR3 contains 14 residues. Germline assignment: CDR1 DFQATT and CDR2 SNEGSKA (reference sequence). V lost 0 bases and J lost 5, with 13 bases in between. CDR3: CSARDITLRETQYF. CDR3 nucleotide sequence: TGCAGTGCTAGAGATATTACCCTGCGGGAGACCCAGTACTTC.

The J gene is TRBJ2-7, the V gene TRBV5-1; D unclear. Trimming removed 4 bases at V and 4 bases at J, with 21 bases between. The CDR3 covers 16 residues. The germline gives CDR1 SGHRS, CDR2 YFSETQ. The CDR3 DNA reads TGCGCCAGCAGCCTCGATACCCTAAACGTTCCTTACGAGCAGTACTTC. It encodes CASSLDTLNVPYEQYF.

The chain uses TRBV19 and TRBJ2-1; TRBD1 matches 12 bases. Germline assignment: CDR1 LNHDA and CDR2 SQIVND (reference sequence). The ends lost 10 bases at V and 9 bases at J; junction bases unmatched: 10. This CDR3 has 14 amino acids. CDR3 nucleotides: TGTGCCACCCGCCGGGACAGGGGGCGAGGTGAGCAGTTCTTC. Residues: CATRRDRGRGEQFF.

This clonotype was picked up a small number of times. The chain recombines TRBV20-1 with TRBJ1-2; D perhaps matches TRBD1 (5 bases). This CDR3 has 14 amino acids. CDR1 and CDR2 from the germline V gene are DFQATT and SNEGSKA (reference sequence). V lost 0 bases and J 4 bases, leaving 12 bases between the germline ends. The CDR3 nucleotides are TGCAGTGCTAGAGATCAGGGCTCCCCCTATGGCTACACCTTC. As protein: CSARDQGSPYGYTF.

This rearrangement joins TRBV30 to TRBJ2-7, with 7 nucleotides matching TRBD2. V lost 7 bases and J lost 0; bases outside the gene matches: 9. This CDR3 region has 14 residues. The germline V gene has CDR1 GTSNPN and CDR2 SVGIG (reference sequence). CDR3 in DNA: TGTGCCTTCTCGAGGGAGCGGGACTCCTACGAGCAGTACTTC. This gives the protein CAFSRERDSYEQYF.

This clonotype was counted at least ten times. J is TRBJ2-7 and V is TRBV2, with a weak D call TRBD2 (5 bases). The CDR3 runs 15 residues. CDR1 and CDR2 (germline): SNHLY, FYNNEI. V was trimmed by 4 bases and J by 2 bases, leaving 15 bases between them. CDR3 residues: CASSGRDTSTYEQYF. DNA of the CDR3: TGTGCCAGCAGTGGCCGGGATACTTCAACCTACGAGCAGTACTTC.

This CDR3 is CASGGQGWTGELFF. The DNA for the CDR3 is TGTGCCAGCGGGGGACAGGGGTGGACCGGGGAGCTGTTTTTT. The gene calls are TRBV12-3 or TRBV12-4 and TRBJ2-2, with 10 bases identical to TRBD1. Trimming at V came to 8 bases and at J to 5 bases, leaving 5 bases not matched to a gene. The length of the CDR3 is 14 residues.

The chain couples TRBV15 to TRBJ2-2; the D gene is possibly TRBD2 (6 bases). CDR1 and CDR2 (germline): LNHNV, YYDKDF (reference sequence). V shed 3 bases and J shed 1 base, with 6 bases lying between them. The CDR3 loop spans 14 amino acids. The CDR3 reads CATSSGGNTGELFF. DNA for the CDR3: TGTGCCACCAGCAGCGGGGGGAACACCGGGGAGCTGTTTTTT.

Written as DNA, the CDR3 is TGTGCCAGCAGTTTTGTTGGTTACGGACAGGGCGTTTACGAGCAGTACTTC. This sequence encodes CASSFVGYGQGVYEQYF. This sequence joins TRBV27 and TRBJ2-7, with TRBD1 identical over 8 bases. V shed 3 bases, J shed 4 bases, and the junction held 14 bases outside the gene matches. The germline V gene has CDR1 MNHEY and CDR2 SMNVEV (reference sequence). The CDR3 covers 17 residues.

This clonotype occurred many times. The genes are TRBV28 and TRBJ1-5; a weak D match, TRBD1 (5 bases). The CDR3 is 14 residues long. Trimming pared 3 bases from V and 6 bases from J, leaving 12 bases between. The germline gives CDR1 MDHEN, CDR2 SYDVKM. DNA of the CDR3: TGTGCCAGCAGTTTTGAGGGGTTTGGTCAGCCCCAGCATTTT. Its translation is CASSFEGFGQPQHF.

The table lists this clonotype with a few counts. The chain recombines TRBV7-9 with TRBJ1-2, with TRBD1 matching over 8 bases. The CDR3 loop spans 14 amino acids. CDR1 SEHNR and CDR2 FQNEAQ come from the germline V gene (reference sequence). Trimming took 5 bases from V and 6 from J; bases not matched to a gene: 8. The CDR3 nucleotides read TGTGCCAGCAGCCTCCCGGACAGGGATAATGGCTACACCTTC. Protein: CASSLPDRDNGYTF.